The clone carrying this TCR beta chain showed up many times. The target antigen is unknown. This record belongs to a study of post-analysis software for immune sequencing data. CDR1 MNHEY and CDR2 SVGAGI come from the germline V gene. V was clipped by 0 bases and J by 4 bases, with 9 bases between them. The CDR3 has 14 residues. Unique molecular identifiers featured in each of the TCR beta cDNA libraries. TCRdb fed the PCR reads into MiXCR, producing one record per CDR3 protein. The sample yields hundreds of thousands of distinct CDR3 sequences, 25% to 30% seen once. Study outcomes and limitations: Among multiple sclerosis patients, normalized Chao1 diversity was significantly below that of controls. Patients had higher frequencies than controls of five TRBV segments, including TRBV5-6, TRBV5-1 and TRBV20-1.

The sample consisted of blood. The V call is TRBV6-5, the J call TRBJ2-5; no clear D. This sequence was found in a girl aged 5-17 years with multiple sclerosis. The DNA of the CDR3 is TGTGCCAGCAGTTACTCGCACCTAAGAGAGACCCAGTACTTC. This encodes CASSYSHLRETQYF.